The sequence of this TCR beta chain was determined in a study of shared clonotypes between healthy human individuals. The CDR3 has 10 amino acids. V was pared by 0 bases and J by 8 bases, with 2 bases between. The germline V gene has CDR1 GTSNPN and CDR2 SVGIG (reference sequence). Measured with immunoSEQ multiplex PCR; TCRdb has only the in-frame clones, and not every one. The sample holds about 2,500,000 clones; around nine tenths are singletons and the top ten take 0.14%. Concerning this clone: The same CDR3 arises from other DNA sequences in this sample as well.

The V gene is TRBV30, the J gene TRBJ2-1; unclear D gene. The TCR comes from a young man in good health. What was sequenced was naive CD4+ T cells sorted from blood. Described subset: CD45RA+ positively selected. In DNA form, the CDR3 reads TGTGCCTGGAGTGTACATGAGCAGTTCTTC. Protein product: CAWSVHEQFF.